A selection of T cell receptor beta chains follows, all from one sample in a study of shared clonotypes between healthy human individuals. The table came from immunoSEQ multiplex PCR; TCRdb's copy has only in-frame clones and leaves some out. The data contain roughly 500,000 clones, 76% of them singletons. Sequenced: PBMCs. Every receptor here comes from a woman in her forties in good health. Some clones in this sample may be carry-over from other donors' samples. Both conserved end residues are part of each CDR3. The order of the fields is D gene, V gene, clone size, J gene, CDR3 protein, CDR3 DNA. A D gene is named only where the DNA matches it firmly. A clone size is listed for some rows: how often the clone was seen (once, few, many), or a class if it is expanded.

D: NA
V: TRBV9
size: NA
J: TRBJ2-3
CDR3: CASRGEDGADTQYF
DNA: TGTGCCAGCAGGGGGGAGGACGGTGCAGATACGCAGTATTTT

D: TRBD2
V: TRBV9
size: NA
J: TRBJ2-1
CDR3: CASSTRSGLEYNEQFF
DNA: TGTGCCAGCAGCACCCGATCAGGACTAGAGTACAATGAGCAGTTCTTC

D: NA
V: TRBV11-3
size: medium-sized
J: TRBJ1-1
CDR3: CASSPDMNTEAFF
DNA: TGTGCCAGCAGCCCTGACATGAACACTGAAGCTTTCTTT

D: NA
V: TRBV28
size: NA
J: TRBJ1-2
CDR3: CASSLRGVWGYTF
DNA: TGTGCCAGCAGTTTAAGGGGCGTGTGGGGCTACACCTTC

D: NA
V: TRBV2
size: NA
J: TRBJ2-7
CDR3: CASRWTVLSSYEQYF
DNA: TGTGCCAGCAGATGGACGGTTTTAAGCTCCTACGAGCAGTACTTC

D: NA
V: TRBV19
size: NA
J: TRBJ2-1
CDR3: CASSIEARNSYNEQFF
DNA: TGTGCCAGTAGTATAGAGGCCCGAAACTCCTACAATGAGCAGTTCTTC

D: NA
V: TRBV27
size: NA
J: TRBJ2-7
CDR3: CASSLFRNYEQYF
DNA: TGTGCCAGCAGTTTATTCCGGAACTACGAGCAGTACTTC

D: NA
V: TRBV27
size: few
J: TRBJ1-2
CDR3: CASSLRGRALYGYTF
DNA: TGTGCCAGCAGTTTGCGGGGACGGGCCCTCTATGGCTACACCTTC

D: TRBD1
V: TRBV5-4
size: NA
J: TRBJ2-1
CDR3: CASSLSGTAYNEQFF
DNA: TGTGCCAGCAGCTTGTCCGGGACAGCGTACAATGAGCAGTTCTTC

D: NA
V: TRBV7-2
size: few
J: TRBJ2-3
CDR3: CASSAGGGWDTQYF
DNA: TGTGCCAGCAGCGCCGGCGGAGGTTGGGATACGCAGTATTTT

D: NA
V: TRBV28
size: NA
J: TRBJ1-2
CDR3: CAGHSTGSNYGYTF
DNA: TGTGCCGGCCACTCGACAGGATCCAACTATGGCTACACCTTC

D: NA
V: TRBV19
size: few
J: TRBJ1-3
CDR3: CASSPRQPGNTIYF
DNA: TGTGCCAGTAGTCCAAGACAGCCTGGAAACACCATATATTTT

D: NA
V: TRBV28
size: NA
J: TRBJ2-2
CDR3: CASTITANTGELFF
DNA: TGTGCCAGCACCATCACAGCGAACACCGGGGAGCTGTTTTTT

D: TRBD2
V: TRBV14
size: NA
J: TRBJ2-2
CDR3: CASSPTSGRELFF
DNA: TGTGCCAGCAGCCCGACTAGCGGGAGGGAGCTGTTTTTT

D: NA
V: TRBV5-1
size: NA
J: TRBJ1-3
CDR3: CASSLAMGQSSGNTIYF
DNA: TGCGCCAGCAGCTTGGCTATGGGGCAAAGCTCTGGAAACACCATATATTTT

D: NA
V: TRBV6-4
size: NA
J: TRBJ2-3
CDR3: CASGVRAGTGDTQYF
DNA: TGTGCCAGCGGTGTACGGGCGGGAACGGGAGATACGCAGTACTTT

D: NA
V: TRBV10-2
size: NA
J: TRBJ2-1
CDR3: CASMGGTRYNEQFF
DNA: TGCGCCAGCATGGGCGGGACCCGGTACAATGAGCAGTTCTTC

D: TRBD2
V: TRBV2
size: NA
J: TRBJ2-2
CDR3: CASSRGLAGGIGELFF
DNA: TGTGCCAGCAGTCGGGGACTAGCGGGAGGTATCGGGGAGCTGTTTTTT

D: TRBD2
V: TRBV11-2
size: NA
J: TRBJ2-2
CDR3: CASRGLAGRRGGELFF
DNA: TGTGCCAGCAGAGGACTAGCGGGGAGGCGCGGGGGGGAGCTGTTTTTT

D: TRBD1
V: TRBV11-2
size: NA
J: TRBJ2-7
CDR3: CASSSPTGVYEQYF
DNA: TGTGCCAGCAGCTCACCCACAGGGGTCTACGAGCAGTACTTC

D: NA
V: TRBV28
size: once
J: TRBJ2-5
CDR3: CASSYGLGTQYF
DNA: TGTGCCAGCAGTTATGGCTTGGGGACCCAGTACTTC

D: NA
V: TRBV7-2
size: few
J: TRBJ1-2
CDR3: CASSLIMMGYTF
DNA: TGTGCCAGCAGCCTGATTATGATGGGCTACACCTTC

D: TRBD1
V: TRBV4-1
size: NA
J: TRBJ2-7
CDR3: CASSYPGQTYEQYF
DNA: TGCGCCAGCAGCTATCCGGGACAGACCTACGAGCAGTACTTC